The T cell receptor beta chain under discussion was sequenced for a study of cytomegalovirus exposure and HLA in healthy donors. Overall study findings and caveats: Most TCRs appeared rarely, but some public TCRs recurred in many donors. In vitro data verified a few CMV-associated chains as specific for CMV antigens.

Germline lookup yields CDR1 ENHRY and CDR2 SYGVKD. Trimming stripped 10 bases from V and 8 bases from J, with 21 bases between. CDR3 length: 14 amino acids. As to this clone: Antigen: not known.

Using immunoSEQ multiplex PCR, the repertoire was profiled, and TCRdb retains in-frame clones only, with some absent. The sample contains more than 55,000 clones, 85% to 90% of which appear only once. Sequencing was carried out using PBMCs. The receptor was isolated from a woman aged 18 to 35 in good health and CMV-seronegative. The genes are TRBV10-3 and TRBJ2-1; tentatively, D is TRBD1 (6 bases). CDR3 amino acids: CATRGQGFWDEQFF. The DNA for the CDR3 is TGTGCCACCCGGGGTCAGGGGTTCTGGGATGAGCAGTTCTTC.